The following is a TCR beta chain sequence with its context. The missing CDR3 end, 3 residues past where the read stops, is filled in from the germline J gene. This entry is derived from a study of T cells in women clearing cervical HPV infection. Overall study context: Case blood drawn at lesion detection; control blood after infection cleared.

Profiling relied on immunoSEQ multiplex PCR, and the TCRdb table lists in-frame clones only, not all of them. The sample has some 46,000 clones. Per germline, CDR1 SGHVS and CDR2 FNYEAQ. This CDR3 is 14 amino acids long. The specimen was blood buffy coat. This sequence originates from a woman aged 18 to 75 with a cervical HPV16 infection that either progressed to CIN3+ or cleared (not recorded which). This sequence joins TRBV7-6 and TRBJ2-2, with unresolved D. The CDR3 DNA, read in part, is TGTGCCAGCAGCTTAGGAGGTTTTGAAGAAAAG. Protein sequence: CASSLGGFEEK. The CDR3 in full is CASSLGGFEEKLFF.